This T cell receptor beta chain was sequenced for a study of blood T cell repertoires in COVID-19. This clone was seen only a few times. In the authors' workflow: Nucleated cell counts were estimated from reference gene primer amplification. Measured with immunoSEQ multiplex PCR; TCRdb has only the in-frame clones, and not every one. V, J and clone size are taken as reported in that table, and D and trimming were inferred from the DNA itself. Of 250,000 to 300,000 clones in the sample, approximately 91% are singletons; the top ten hold roughly 2.1%. This clonotype was obtained from a woman aged 40 to 50 with acute COVID-19. Sequencing was done on a sample of PBMCs or T cells enriched from blood (not recorded which).

The CDR3 reads CASSPPGGYEQYF. The CDR3 bases are TGCGCCAGCAGCCCGCCGGGAGGGTACGAGCAGTACTTC. The chain is built from TRBV4-1 and TRBJ2-7; TRBD2 aligns across 8 bases. The CDR3 runs 13 residues. V gave up 4 bases and J gave up 4 bases; unmatched junction bases: 3. Germline assignment: CDR1 MGHRA and CDR2 YSYEKL.